In its sample, the clone carrying this TCR beta chain was seen many times. This specimen comes from a study of T cells in Graves' hyperthyroidism and ophthalmopathy. The V gene's germline CDR1 is MNHNS and CDR2 SASEGT. V was pared by 6 bases and J by 4 bases, with 12 bases between. This CDR3 has 13 residues. TCR beta CDR3 sequences were amplified from RNA transcripts. Using the HTBI primer set, a first-round RT-PCR was run on the TCR CDR3. Using its own MiXCR run on the multiplex PCR reads, TCRdb lists one record per CDR3 protein. Of around 240,000 distinct CDR3 sequences listed, roughly 17% are singletons.

The receptor was isolated from a woman between 18 and 29 years old with Graves' ophthalmopathy. The sequencing input was blood. The V call is TRBV6-1, the J call TRBJ2-5; D is unclear. CDR3 sequence: CASRPPGAETQYF. CDR3 nucleotides: TGTGCCAGCAGGCCCCCAGGAGCAGAGACCCAGTACTTC.